One and the same sample provided the 9 T cell receptor beta chains below, sequenced in a study of T-cell reconstitution after alpha-beta-depleted transplantation in children. Unique molecular identifiers tagged the TCRbeta library. TCRdb reprocessed the PCR reads with MiXCR, giving one entry per CDR3 protein. This table holds nearly 200,000 distinct CDR3 sequences, roughly 6.5% found once. Sequencing used PBMCs, obtained before TCRalphabeta/CD19-depleted stem cell transplant. The receptor source for this set is a girl less than two years old with combined immunodeficiency, due to receive a stem cell transplant.

This clonotype was seen at least ten times. The CDR3 DNA reads as TGTGCCAGCTCACCAAGTTTGACACTGAACACCGGGGAGCTGTTTTTT. Translating gives CASSPSLTLNTGELFF. The chain recombines TRBV18 with TRBJ2-2; D remains ambiguous. Trimming removed 2 bases from V and 1 base from J, with 11 bases in between. In germline, CDR1 is KGHSH, CDR2 LQKENI. CDR3 size: 16 residues.

This sequence joins TRBV30 and TRBJ2-1, with TRBD2 matching 7 bases. The J segment lost 10 bases and the V segment lost 0 bases, leaving 6 bases of the junction unmatched. The CDR3 has 13 amino acids. The V gene's germline CDR1 is GTSNPN and CDR2 SVGIG (reference sequence). The CDR3 sequence: CAWSVAGPGEQFF. The CDR3 DNA follows: TGTGCCTGGAGTGTAGCGGGGCCCGGCGAGCAGTTCTTC.

There are many counts of this clonotype. This sequence joins TRBV6-6 and TRBJ2-7; no definite D call. Trimming took off 3 bases at V and 7 bases at J, with 7 bases between the two ends. This CDR3 contains 11 residues. Germline V lookup: CDR1 MNHNY, CDR2 SVGAGI (reference sequence). The CDR3 sequence is CASSYTSEQYF. CDR3 in DNA: TGTGCCAGCAGTTATACGAGTGAGCAGTACTTC.

V usage is TRBV27 and J usage is TRBJ2-7; D unresolved. The germline gives CDR1 MNHEY, CDR2 SMNVEV (reference sequence). The CDR3 is made up of 14 amino acids. The V end lost 6 bases, the J end lost 5 bases, and 17 bases lay between the germline ends. CDR3 loop: CASSPWGQEHEQYF. CDR3 in DNA: TGTGCCAGCAGCCCCTGGGGTCAAGAGCACGAGCAGTACTTC.

This clonotype has ten or more counts. This chain uses TRBV6-2 or TRBV6-3 with TRBJ1-3; D ambiguous. Trimming cost V 8 bases and J 0 bases, with 11 bases left between them. Germline loops: CDR1 MNHEY, CDR2 SVGEGT. The CDR3 length is 14 residues. Here the CDR3 DNA reads TGTGCCAGCGGTTTGAGACACTCTGGAAACACCATATATTTT. It codes for CASGLRHSGNTIYF.

Many counts were recorded for this clonotype. The chain recombines TRBV10-3 with TRBJ2-7; 7 bases match TRBD2. Per germline, CDR1 ENHRY and CDR2 SYGVKD. The CDR3 is made up of 15 amino acids. Trimming removed 2 bases from V and 3 bases from J; junction bases left unmatched: 7. The CDR3 reads CAISEPGEGNYEQYF. The DNA for the CDR3 is TGTGCCATCAGTGAGCCCGGGGAGGGAAACTACGAGCAGTACTTC.

This clonotype was observed a few times. This chain uses TRBV7-9 with TRBJ2-5; D is ambiguous. The CDR3 covers 14 residues. V was clipped by 1 base and J by 5 bases, with 11 bases between them. Germline lookup yields CDR1 SEHNR and CDR2 FQNEAQ (reference sequence). The CDR3 loop reads CASSLGSLQETQYF. CDR3 coding DNA: TGTGCCAGCAGCTTAGGGTCTCTCCAGGAGACCCAGTACTTC.

This clonotype was found many times. The rearrangement links TRBV4-2 to TRBJ2-5; no firm D call. The germline V and J ends were trimmed by 0 bases and 5 bases, with 10 bases remaining between them. The CDR3 runs 14 residues. Germline lookup yields CDR1 LGHNA and CDR2 YNFKEQ. The CDR3 reads CASSQDQNTETQYF. In DNA form, the CDR3 reads TGTGCCAGCAGCCAAGATCAAAACACGGAGACCCAGTACTTC.

Many counts were recorded for this clonotype. This sequence joins TRBV7-2 and TRBJ1-2, with D tentatively TRBD1 (6 bases). The CDR3 is 15 amino acids. Per the germline V gene, CDR1 is SGHTA and CDR2 is FQGNSA. Trimming stripped 3 bases from V and 4 bases from J, with 15 bases between. The CDR3 nucleotides are TGTGCCAGCAGCTTGAACAGGGTCGTAGGCTATGGCTACACCTTC. It codes for CASSLNRVVGYGYTF.